The sequence of this TCR beta chain was determined in a study of blood T cells in healthy people across ages. Findings of the study overall: TCR beta diversity per million T cells fell roughly linearly with age. No one knew whether donors had CMV, which possibly confounded expanded clonotype changes. Correlation between TCR beta diversity and naive T cell percentage was strong.

This clonotype was observed many times. The antigen remains undetermined. With a J-beta primer mix and a sample-barcoded 5' primer, a second PCR ran roughly 7 to 11 cycles. At least 2.5 million CDR3-containing paired-end reads were obtained per sample. A single record per CDR3 protein comes from TCRdb applying MiXCR to the 5' RACE reads. The data contain 600,000 or so distinct CDR3 sequences, less than 35% of them seen just once; the ten biggest clones take up 15% to 19%. Looked up from germline, CDR1 is DFQATT and CDR2 is SNEGSKA (reference sequence). V was trimmed by 5 bases and J by 2 bases, leaving 10 bases between them. This CDR3 comprises 13 residues.

The sample was blood. This clonotype was obtained from an elderly woman in good health. This rearrangement joins TRBV20-1 to TRBJ1-5; possible D gene TRBD1, 5 bases. The CDR3 reads CSAGGSGNQPQHF. For the CDR3, the DNA is TGCAGTGCTGGGGGGTCGGGCAATCAGCCCCAGCATTTT.